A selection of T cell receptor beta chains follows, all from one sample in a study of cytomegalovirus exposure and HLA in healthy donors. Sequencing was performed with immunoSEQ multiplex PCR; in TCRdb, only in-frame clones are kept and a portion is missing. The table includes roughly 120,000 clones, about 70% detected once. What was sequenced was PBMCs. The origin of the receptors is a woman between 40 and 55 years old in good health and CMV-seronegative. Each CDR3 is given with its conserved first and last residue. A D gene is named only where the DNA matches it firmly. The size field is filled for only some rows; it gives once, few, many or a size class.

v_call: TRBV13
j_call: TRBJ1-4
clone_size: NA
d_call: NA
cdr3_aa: CASSPNPVYGEKLFF
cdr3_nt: TGTGCCAGCAGCCCAAACCCCGTGTACGGTGAAAAACTGTTTTTT

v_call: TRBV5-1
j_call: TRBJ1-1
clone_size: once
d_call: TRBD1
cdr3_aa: CASNQGAGNTEAFF
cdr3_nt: TGCGCCAGCAACCAGGGGGCAGGGAACACTGAAGCTTTCTTT

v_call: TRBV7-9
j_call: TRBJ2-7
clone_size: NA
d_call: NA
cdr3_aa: CASSLSLAENEQYF
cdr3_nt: TGTGCCAGCAGCTTATCACTAGCCGAAAACGAGCAGTACTTC

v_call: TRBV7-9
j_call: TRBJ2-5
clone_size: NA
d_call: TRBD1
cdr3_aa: CASSLVQGAGETQYF
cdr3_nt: TGTGCCAGCAGCTTAGTACAGGGGGCTGGAGAGACCCAGTACTTC

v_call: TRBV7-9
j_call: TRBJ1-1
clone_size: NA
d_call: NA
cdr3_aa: CASSYLRGEAFF
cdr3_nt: TGTGCCAGCAGCTACCTTAGGGGTGAAGCTTTCTTT

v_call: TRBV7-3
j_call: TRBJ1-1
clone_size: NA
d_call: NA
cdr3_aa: CASSPSGWSAGTEAFF
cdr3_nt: TGTGCCAGCAGCCCATCCGGGTGGTCGGCAGGGACTGAAGCTTTCTTT

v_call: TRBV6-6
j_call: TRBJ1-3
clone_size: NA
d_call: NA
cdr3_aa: CASSYPVAGAGNTIYF
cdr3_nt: TGTGCCAGCAGTTACCCTGTGGCAGGGGCTGGAAACACCATATATTTT

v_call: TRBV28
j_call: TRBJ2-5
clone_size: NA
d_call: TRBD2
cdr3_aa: CATLGRGGRQETQYF
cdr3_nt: TGTGCCACCCTGGGGCGGGGGGGCCGTCAAGAGACCCAGTACTTC

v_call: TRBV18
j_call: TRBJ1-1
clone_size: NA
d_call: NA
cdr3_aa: CASSPRQGDSEAFF
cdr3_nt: TGTGCCAGCTCACCCCGACAAGGGGACTCTGAAGCTTTCTTT

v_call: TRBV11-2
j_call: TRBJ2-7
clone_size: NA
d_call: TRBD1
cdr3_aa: CASSPLHRTGSGYEQYF
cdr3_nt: TGTGCCAGCAGCCCACTTCACCGGACAGGGTCAGGCTACGAGCAGTACTTC

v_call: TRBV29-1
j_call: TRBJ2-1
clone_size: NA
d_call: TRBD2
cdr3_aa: CSARTSGRYNEQFF
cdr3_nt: TGCAGCGCCCGGACTAGCGGGAGGTACAATGAGCAGTTCTTC

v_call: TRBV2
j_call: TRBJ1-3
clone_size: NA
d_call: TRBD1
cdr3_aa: CASSEATLRDRGNAIYF
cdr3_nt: TGTGCCAGCAGTGAAGCAACCCTCCGGGACAGAGGAAACGCCATATATTTT

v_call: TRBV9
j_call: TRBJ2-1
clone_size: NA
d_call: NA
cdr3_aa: CASSVVGEIYNEQFF
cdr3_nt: TGTGCCAGCAGCGTAGTCGGGGAGATCTACAATGAGCAGTTCTTC

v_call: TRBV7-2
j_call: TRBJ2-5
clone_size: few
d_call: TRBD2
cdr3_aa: CASSERLAGGPNQETQYF
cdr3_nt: TGTGCCAGCAGCGAACGACTAGCGGGGGGGCCGAACCAAGAGACCCAGTACTTC

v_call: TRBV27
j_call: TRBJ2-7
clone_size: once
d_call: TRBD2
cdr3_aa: CASSLTGTRRLYEQYF
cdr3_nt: TGTGCCAGCAGCCTAACCGGGACTAGACGTCTCTACGAGCAGTACTTC

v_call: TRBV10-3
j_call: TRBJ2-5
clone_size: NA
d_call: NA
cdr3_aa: CAIGGETQYF
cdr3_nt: TGTGCCATCGGAGGGGAGACCCAGTACTTC

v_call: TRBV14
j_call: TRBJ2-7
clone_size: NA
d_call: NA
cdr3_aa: CASSRGGTEQYF
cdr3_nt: TGTGCCAGCAGCCGAGGGGGAACCGAGCAGTACTTC

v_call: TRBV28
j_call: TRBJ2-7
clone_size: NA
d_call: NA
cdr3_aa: CASIDPGSSYEQYF
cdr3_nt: TGTGCCAGCATCGACCCGGGAAGCTCCTACGAGCAGTACTTC

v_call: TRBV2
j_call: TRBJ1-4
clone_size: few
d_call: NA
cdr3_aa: CASSPGDLNEKLFF
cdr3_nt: TGTGCCAGCAGCCCCGGAGACCTAAATGAAAAACTGTTTTTT

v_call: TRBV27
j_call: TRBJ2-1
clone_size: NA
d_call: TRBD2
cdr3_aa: CASSGGSLNNEQFF
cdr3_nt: TGTGCCAGCAGTGGCGGGAGTCTAAACAATGAGCAGTTCTTC

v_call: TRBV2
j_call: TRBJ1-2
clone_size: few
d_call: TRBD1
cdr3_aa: CASSESQDRGYYGYTF
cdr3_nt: TGTGCCAGCAGTGAATCTCAGGACAGGGGATACTATGGCTACACCTTC

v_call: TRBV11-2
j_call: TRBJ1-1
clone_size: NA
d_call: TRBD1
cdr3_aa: CASSFRAGQGKGFTEAFF
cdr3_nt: TGTGCCAGCAGCTTCCGCGCGGGACAGGGGAAAGGGTTCACTGAAGCTTTCTTT

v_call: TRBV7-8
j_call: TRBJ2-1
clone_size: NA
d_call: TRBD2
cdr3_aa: CASSFGAGGYNEQFF
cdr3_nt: TGTGCCAGCAGCTTCGGGGCGGGGGGCTACAATGAGCAGTTCTTC

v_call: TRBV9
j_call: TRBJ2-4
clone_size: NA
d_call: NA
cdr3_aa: CASSVGSLSSIQYF
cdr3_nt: TGTGCCAGCAGCGTAGGGTCGCTGTCGAGCATTCAGTACTTC

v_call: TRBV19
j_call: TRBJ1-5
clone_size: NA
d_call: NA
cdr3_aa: CASSISPPLPPQHF
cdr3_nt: TGTGCCAGTAGTATAAGCCCTCCCTTGCCCCCCCAGCATTTT

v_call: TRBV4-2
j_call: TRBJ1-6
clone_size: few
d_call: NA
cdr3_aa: CASSQGRDDSPLHF
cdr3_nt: TGTGCCAGCAGCCAAGGCCGGGATGATTCACCCCTCCACTTT

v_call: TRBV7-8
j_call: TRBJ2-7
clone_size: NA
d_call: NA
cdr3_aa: CASSTDRSYEQYF
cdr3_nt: TGTGCCAGCAGCACTGACAGGAGCTACGAGCAGTACTTC

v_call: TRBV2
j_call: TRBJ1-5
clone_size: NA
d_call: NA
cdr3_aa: CASRPSRDNQPQHF
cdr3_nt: TGTGCCAGCAGGCCATCCCGGGATAATCAGCCCCAGCATTTT

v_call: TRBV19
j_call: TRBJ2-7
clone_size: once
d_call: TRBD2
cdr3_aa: CASSMATSGRDEQYF
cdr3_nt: TGTGCCAGTAGTATGGCGACTAGCGGGCGGGACGAGCAGTACTTC

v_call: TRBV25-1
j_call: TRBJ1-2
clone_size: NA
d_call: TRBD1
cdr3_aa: CASSERGTGGSGYTF
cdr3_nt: TGTGCCAGCAGTGAAAGGGGGACAGGGGGCTCTGGCTACACCTTC

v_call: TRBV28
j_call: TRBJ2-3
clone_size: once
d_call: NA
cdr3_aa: CASSLGSDQTDTQYF
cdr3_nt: TGTGCCAGCAGTTTAGGAAGCGACCAAACAGATACGCAGTATTTT